This T cell receptor beta chain derives from a study of patients and donors after allogeneic stem cell transplantation. TCRdb recomputed calls from the RT-PCR reads with MiXCR, one row per CDR3 protein. This table holds about 960,000 distinct CDR3 sequences, roughly 17% found once. V lost 7 bases to trimming and J lost 6 bases; unmatched junction nucleotides: 5. The CDR3 is made up of 12 amino acids. The rearrangement links TRBV12-3 or TRBV12-4 to TRBJ2-7, with TRBD1 identical over 8 bases. Sequencing was done on a sample of blood, either unsorted or a sorted T cell fraction (not recorded which). This receptor was identified in a human donor who was either an allogeneic HSCT recipient or a stem cell or donor lymphocyte infusion donor (not recorded which). It is not recorded whose cells these are; they may come from a transplant donor. The CDR3 DNA follows: TGTGCCAGCACCAGGGGGCGGGCCGAGCAGTACTTC. It encodes CASTRGRAEQYF.